Below are 28 T cell receptor beta chains sequenced from a single sample in a study of vaccination effects on CD4 cells after COVID-19 (dated by TCRdb to 2021 to 2024). What these receptors recognize is not known. After about 9 days of culture, CD4+ T cells were isolated with the EasySep CD4+ T cell isolation kit. The library was built by means of the immunoSEQ multiplex PCR assay. TCRdb took this table from immuneACCESS and kept in-frame rearrangements with V and J called. Such tables lack part of the clones; where checked against another copy, unresolved V genes explain under half of the gap, and the rest is unexplained. This sample holds more than 50,000 clones; roughly 80% were observed only once. The ten largest make up 2.5% to 3.5% of the sample. Here the sequenced sample was CD4+ T cells from PBMCs cultured without peptide, taken before COVID-19 vaccination. The receptor source for this set is a human donor who received a COVID-19 vaccine.

The chain has TRBV4-3 and TRBJ2-3; D not resolved. The CDR3 spans 14 residues. Germline V CDR1 and CDR2: LGHNA, YSLEER. The V gene lost 1 base and the J gene lost 1 base, with 6 bases spanning the gap. CDR3 region: CASSQGVGTDTQYF. In nucleotides, the CDR3 is TGCGCCAGCAGCCAAGGAGTCGGCACAGATACGCAGTATTTT.

The V and J genes are TRBV6-6 and TRBJ2-1, with 7 bases lining up with TRBD1. Germline values: CDR1 MNHNY, CDR2 SVGAGI (reference sequence). This CDR3 comprises 15 residues. J was trimmed by 2 bases and V by 6 bases; bases with no gene match: 7. The CDR3: CASRLTGATYNEQFF. The CDR3 nucleotides are TGTGCCAGCAGACTAACAGGGGCGACCTACAATGAGCAGTTCTTC.

The table lists this clone with a count of one. CDR3 coding DNA: TGTGCCAGCAGTGACCCGGACGACTCGAAGGGGACAGGGGGTACCTACGAGCAGTACGTC. Its translation: CASSDPDDSKGTGGTYEQYV. V is TRBV6-4 and J is TRBJ2-7; 11 nucleotides line up with TRBD1. Germline V gene lookup returns CDR1 MRHNA and CDR2 SNTAGT. CDR3 length: 20 amino acids. V dropped 2 bases and J dropped 2; count of bases not matched to a gene: 17.

The chain couples TRBV5-1 to TRBJ2-5; D gene uncertain. Trimming removed 0 bases at V and 0 bases at J, with 12 bases between. Germline CDR1 reads SGHRS; CDR2 reads YFSETQ. The length of the CDR3 is 16 residues. CDR3: CASSLAPSMYQETQYF. In nucleotides, the CDR3 is TGCGCCAGCAGCTTGGCCCCATCTATGTACCAAGAGACCCAGTACTTC.

J is TRBJ1-3 and V is TRBV9; no reliable D call. V was clipped by 6 bases and J by 3 bases, with 13 bases between them. CDR3 length equals 14 residues. Germline CDR1 SGDLS, CDR2 YYNGEE. CDR3 sequence reads: CASTPLGSGNTIYF. The CDR3, as DNA: TGTGCCAGCACCCCCTTAGGCAGTGGAAACACCATATATTTT.

V gene TRBV12-3 or TRBV12-4 combines with J gene TRBJ2-1; D remains unclear. The CDR3 spans 11 residues. V was trimmed by 4 bases and J by 7 bases, leaving 5 bases between them. The CDR3 reads CASSSRNEQFF. The DNA for the CDR3 is TGTGCCAGCAGTTCGAGAAATGAGCAGTTCTTC.

The chain links TRBV9 to TRBJ2-7, with TRBD2 matching 7 bases. This CDR3 region has 21 residues. J was trimmed by 1 base and V by 2 bases; bases with no gene match: 24. CDR1 and CDR2 (germline): SGDLS, YYNGEE. CDR3 region: CASSVIRAFLPRGTLSYEQYV. CDR3 DNA: TGTGCCAGCAGCGTCATAAGGGCTTTTCTGCCGCGGGGGACCCTGTCCTACGAGCAGTACGTC.

V and J are TRBV5-1 and TRBJ2-1; D is unresolved. The CDR3 loop spans 14 amino acids. The germline CDR1 and CDR2 sequences are SGHRS and YFSETQ. Trimming removed 4 bases from V and 3 bases from J, with 11 bases in between. Here the CDR3 reads CASSAAFGYNEQFF. The DNA of the CDR3 is TGCGCCAGCAGCGCAGCCTTTGGCTACAATGAGCAGTTCTTC.

The chain employs TRBV5-1 and TRBJ2-1; 12 nucleotides match TRBD2. V trimming: 0 bases; J trimming: 7 bases; junction bases outside the gene matches: 5. The germline V gene encodes CDR1 SGHRS and CDR2 YFSETQ. The CDR3 totals 16 residues. The CDR3 nucleotides read TGCGCCAGCAGCTTGGAGGCTAGCGGGGGGGCTAATGAGCAGTTCTTC. It translates to CASSLEASGGANEQFF.

The rearrangement uses TRBV6-5 and TRBJ2-5; 8 bases agree with TRBD1. CDR3 size: 16 residues. The junction had 7 bases not matched to a gene; V was cut back by 2 bases and J by 2 bases. CDR1 and CDR2 from the germline V gene are MNHEY and SVGAGI. The CDR3 reads CASSYLSGTGQETQYF. The DNA for the CDR3 is TGTGCCAGCAGTTACCTCTCAGGGACAGGACAAGAGACCCAGTACTTC.

The CDR3 loop is CATSAPGANTGELFF. CDR3 coding DNA: TGTGCCACCAGTGCCCCCGGGGCGAACACCGGGGAGCTGTTTTTT. This rearrangement joins TRBV24-1 to TRBJ2-2; D possibly corresponds to TRBD2 (5 bases). The CDR3 is made up of 15 amino acids. Germline V gives CDR1 KGHDR, CDR2 SFDVKD. Trimming removed 5 bases from V and 0 bases from J, with 9 bases in between.

The chain combines TRBV12-3 or TRBV12-4 with TRBJ2-1; D might be TRBD1 or TRBD2, each matching 5 bases. CDR3 length: 12 residues. Trimming left V 9 bases short and J 4 bases short, with 10 bases between. The CDR3 loop is CASGTEYNEQFF. DNA of the CDR3: TGTGCCAGTGGGACGGAGTACAATGAGCAGTTCTTC.

The chain is built from TRBV5-1 and TRBJ2-1; the match to TRBD2 covers 14 bases. This CDR3 has 16 amino acids. The germline V gene encodes CDR1 SGHRS and CDR2 YFSETQ. Unmatched junction bases numbered 7, after V lost 1 base and J lost 10 bases. DNA of the CDR3: TGCGCCAGCAGCTTGACGACTAGCGGGGGGGTTGGAGAGCAGTTCTTC. This translates into CASSLTTSGGVGEQFF.

The chain links TRBV6-5 to TRBJ1-2; 9 positions match TRBD1. Losses at the gene ends were 0 bases for V and 4 bases for J; bases not matched to a gene: 3. There are 15 residues in the CDR3. Germline assignment: CDR1 MNHEY and CDR2 SVGAGI. The CDR3 DNA follows: TGTGCCAGCAGTTACTCCGGGACAGGGACCTATGGCTACACCTTC. Its translation is CASSYSGTGTYGYTF.

CDR3 sequence (DNA): TGTGCCAGCTCAACCCGAGCGGCGAGCTCCTACAATGAGCAGTTCTTC. It codes for CASSTRAASSYNEQFF. The rearrangement uses TRBV18 and TRBJ2-1; maybe TRBD2 (5 bases). The CDR3 extends over 16 amino acids. The germline CDR1 and CDR2 sequences are KGHSH and LQKENI. Deletions cut 5 bases from V and 0 bases from J, with 14 bases between.

The V call is TRBV5-4, the J call TRBJ1-6; D is uncertain. The germline V gene encodes CDR1 SGHNT and CDR2 YYREEE (reference sequence). The CDR3 is made up of 13 amino acids. V lost 0 bases, J lost 10 bases, and 8 bases lay in between. CDR3 coding DNA: TGTGCCAGCAGCTTGGAGGGAGGGTCACCCCTCCACTTT. Protein: CASSLEGGSPLHF.

The gene calls are TRBV5-6 and TRBJ1-1; D is uncertain. Germline V lookup: CDR1 SGHDT, CDR2 YYEEEE. This CDR3 region has 16 residues. With 4 bases removed from V and 0 bases from J, the gap between germline ends came to 16 bases. CDR3 coding DNA: TGTGCCAGCAGCCCGAAGCGGATGAACATGAACACTGAAGCTTTCTTT. Its translation: CASSPKRMNMNTEAFF.

This chain joins TRBV10-3 and TRBJ2-7; D is undetermined. Per germline, CDR1 ENHRY and CDR2 SYGVKD. Trimming stripped 5 bases from V and 4 bases from J, with 9 bases between. The length of the CDR3 is 12 residues. This chain's CDR3 is CAISIDQYEQYV. CDR3 DNA sequence: TGTGCCATCAGTATAGACCAGTACGAGCAGTACGTC.

The chain links TRBV5-1 to TRBJ1-2; D gene ambiguous. Germline V gives CDR1 SGHRS, CDR2 YFSETQ. CDR3 length: 13 residues. The V gene lost 0 bases and the J gene lost 8 bases, with 11 bases spanning the gap. The CDR3 sequence is CASSLEVYDGYTF. The DNA for the CDR3 is TGCGCCAGCAGCTTGGAGGTGTACGACGGCTACACCTTC.

The rearrangement uses TRBV30 and TRBJ1-1; TRBD1 might be the D (5 bases). Trimming removed 7 bases at V and 0 bases at J, with 15 bases between. CDR1 GTSNPN and CDR2 SVGIG come from the germline V gene (reference sequence). The CDR3 loop spans 14 amino acids. CDR3 sequence (DNA): TGTGCCTCCCAACGGGGACGGATGAACACTGAAGCTTTCTTT. Translation gives CASQRGRMNTEAFF.

This chain links TRBV24-1 with TRBJ2-3, with D possibly being TRBD1 (5 bases). Per the germline V gene, CDR1 is KGHDR and CDR2 is SFDVKD. The CDR3 has 13 residues. Between the trimmed V and J ends, which lost 5 bases and 3 bases, there was a span of 8 bases. The chain's CDR3 is CATSAQGTDTQYF. CDR3 sequence (DNA): TGTGCCACCAGTGCCCAGGGTACAGATACGCAGTATTTT.

The chain links TRBV30 to TRBJ1-1, with D unclear. The ends were cut back, 7 bases at V and 1 base at J, with 10 bases in the middle. Germline V gene data show CDR1 as GTSNPN and CDR2 as SVGIG (reference sequence). The CDR3 consists of 12 residues. CDR3 in amino acids: CASARGNTEAFF. In nucleotides, the CDR3 is TGTGCCTCCGCCCGGGGGAACACTGAAGCTTTCTTT.

J is TRBJ1-1 and V is TRBV14; D is undetermined. V dropped 0 bases and J dropped 6 bases, with 14 bases sitting between them. Germline values: CDR1 SGHDN, CDR2 FVKESK. The CDR3 is made up of 15 amino acids. CDR3 sequence reads: CASSQDIYGRPEAFF. The CDR3 DNA sequence: TGTGCCAGCAGCCAAGATATTTACGGGCGCCCTGAAGCTTTCTTT.

V usage is TRBV19 and J usage is TRBJ2-6; TRBD2 aligns across 15 bases. V was pared by 3 bases and J by 5 bases, with 5 bases of the junction left unmatched. Germline V gene lookup returns CDR1 LNHDA and CDR2 SQIVND (reference sequence). This CDR3 spans 18 amino acids. Here the CDR3 DNA reads TGTGCCAGTAGTATCGGACTAGCGGGGGGGCTTAGGGCCAACGTCCTGACTTTC. This codes for CASSIGLAGGLRANVLTF.

The rearrangement joins TRBV9 to TRBJ2-5; possibly TRBD1 or TRBD2 for D (7 bases each). CDR3 length: 17 amino acids. Between the trimmed V and J ends, which lost 4 bases and 1 base, there was a span of 20 bases. The germline V gene encodes CDR1 SGDLS and CDR2 YYNGEE. CDR3: CASSYDPQGGLQETQYF. CDR3 in DNA: TGTGCCAGCAGCTACGACCCTCAGGGGGGGCTCCAAGAGACCCAGTACTTC.

The CDR3: CASSAQEGAYTGELFF. In DNA form, the CDR3 reads TGTGCCAGCAGCGCCCAGGAGGGGGCGTACACCGGGGAGCTGTTTTTT. V gene TRBV9 combines with J gene TRBJ2-2; maybe TRBD1 (7 bases). V lost 3 bases and J 3 bases, leaving 15 bases between the germline ends. The CDR3 runs 16 residues. Germline CDR1 reads SGDLS; CDR2 reads YYNGEE.

The V call is TRBV18, the J call TRBJ2-4; 7 bases match TRBD1. This CDR3 region has 15 residues. CDR1 KGHSH and CDR2 LQKENI come from the germline V gene. V lost 2 bases, J lost 9 bases, and 10 bases stayed unmatched. The CDR3 sequence is CASSPALRGKGIQYF. CDR3 DNA: TGTGCCAGCTCACCAGCTCTCAGGGGGAAGGGCATTCAGTACTTC.

The chain employs TRBV7-9 and TRBJ2-5; 11 bases align to TRBD2. V dropped 5 bases and J dropped 0; count of bases not matched to a gene: 2. The CDR3 is 15 amino acids. Germline V gene lookup returns CDR1 SEHNR and CDR2 FQNEAQ (reference sequence). CDR3 DNA sequence: TGTGCCAGCAGCCCTAGCGGGGGGAACCAAGAGACCCAGTACTTC. Translation gives CASSPSGGNQETQYF.